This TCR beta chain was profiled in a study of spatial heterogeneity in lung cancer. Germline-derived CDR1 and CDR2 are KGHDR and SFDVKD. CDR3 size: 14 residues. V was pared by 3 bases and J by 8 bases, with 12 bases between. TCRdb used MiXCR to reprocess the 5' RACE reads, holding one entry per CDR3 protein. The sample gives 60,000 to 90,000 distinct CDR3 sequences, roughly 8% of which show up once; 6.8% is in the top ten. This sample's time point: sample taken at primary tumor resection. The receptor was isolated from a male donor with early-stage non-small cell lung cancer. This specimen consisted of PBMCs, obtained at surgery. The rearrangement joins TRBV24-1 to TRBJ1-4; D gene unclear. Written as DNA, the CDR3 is TGTGCCACCAGTGATCCAATGACGCCCGAAAAACTGTTTTTT. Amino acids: CATSDPMTPEKLFF.